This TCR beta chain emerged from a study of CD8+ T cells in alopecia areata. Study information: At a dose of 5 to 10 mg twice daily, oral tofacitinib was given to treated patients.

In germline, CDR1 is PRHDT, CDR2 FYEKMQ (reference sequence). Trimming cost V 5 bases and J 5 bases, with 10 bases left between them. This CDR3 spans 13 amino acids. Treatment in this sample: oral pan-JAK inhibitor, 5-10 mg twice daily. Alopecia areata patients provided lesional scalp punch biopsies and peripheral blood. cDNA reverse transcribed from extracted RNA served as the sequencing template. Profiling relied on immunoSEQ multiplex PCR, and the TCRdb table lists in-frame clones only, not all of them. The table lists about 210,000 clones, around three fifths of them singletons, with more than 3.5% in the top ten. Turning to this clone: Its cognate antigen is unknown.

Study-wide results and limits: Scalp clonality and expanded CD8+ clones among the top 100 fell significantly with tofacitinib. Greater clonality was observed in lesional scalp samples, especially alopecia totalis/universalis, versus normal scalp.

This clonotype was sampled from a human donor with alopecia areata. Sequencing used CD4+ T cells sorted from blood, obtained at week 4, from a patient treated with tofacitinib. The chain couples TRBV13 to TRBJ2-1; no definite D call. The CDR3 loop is CASSPRINNEQFF. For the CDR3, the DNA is TGTGCCAGCAGCCCCCGGATAAACAATGAGCAGTTCTTC.